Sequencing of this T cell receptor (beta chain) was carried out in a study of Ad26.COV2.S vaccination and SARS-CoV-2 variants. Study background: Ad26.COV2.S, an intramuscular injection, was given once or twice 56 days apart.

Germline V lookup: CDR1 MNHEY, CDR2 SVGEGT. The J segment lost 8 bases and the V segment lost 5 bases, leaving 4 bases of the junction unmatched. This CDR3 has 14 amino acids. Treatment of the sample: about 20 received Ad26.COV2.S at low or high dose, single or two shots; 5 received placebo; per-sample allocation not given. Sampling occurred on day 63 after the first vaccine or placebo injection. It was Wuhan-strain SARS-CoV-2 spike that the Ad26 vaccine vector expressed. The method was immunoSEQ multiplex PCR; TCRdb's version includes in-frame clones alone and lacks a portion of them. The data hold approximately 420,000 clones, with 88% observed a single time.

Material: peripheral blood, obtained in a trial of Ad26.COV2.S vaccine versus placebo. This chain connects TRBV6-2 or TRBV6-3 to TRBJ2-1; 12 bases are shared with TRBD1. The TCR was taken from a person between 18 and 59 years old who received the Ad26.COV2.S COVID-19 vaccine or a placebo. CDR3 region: CASSPGQGAYEQFF. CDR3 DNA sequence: TGTGCCAGCAGTCCGGGACAGGGGGCGTATGAGCAGTTCTTC.